This T cell receptor (beta chain) appears in the sequencing data of a study of T cells in Graves' hyperthyroidism and ophthalmopathy (dated by TCRdb to between 2017 and 2020). In the study overall: Peripheral blood was collected at initial diagnosis, before any treatment. A discovery cohort of about a hundred patients, approximately 44 with Graves' ophthalmopathy and about 60 with stable Graves' hyperthyroidism, was used to find distinguishing TCR V-J signatures. Whether ophthalmopathy could be predicted prospectively was tested in an independent validation cohort made up of some 20 hyperthyroidism patients plus 17 patients who later progressed to ophthalmopathy. The 100 or so discovery patients were divided at random into training and test sets in a 7:3 ratio. In roughly six Graves' hyperthyroidism patients, the study also compared T-cell repertoires from thyroid tissue with T-cell repertoires from blood. After sampling, hyperthyroidism patients received methimazole starting at 30 mg daily, and ophthalmopathy patients received high-dose intravenous methylprednisolone. According to the paper, TCR Vbeta CDR3 sequencing was carried out on about 140 peripheral blood samples, which came from over 40 ophthalmopathy, approximately 72 hyperthyroidism and about 17 progressor patients.

General findings and caveats noted by the study authors: Most expanded thyroid clonotypes (frequency above 0.001) were also found in blood, which suggests that blood repertoires may mirror thyroid immune responses. A model built on a 13 V-J signature distinguished ophthalmopathy from stable hyperthyroidism, reaching roughly 88% sensitivity and 81% to 83% specificity in cross-validation and 80%/75% in testing. No statistical method was used to fix the sample size in advance, and group allocation was not hidden from the investigators. During validation, the model predicted progression to ophthalmopathy a median of approximately 7 months ahead of onset, with more than 60% sensitivity and about 72% specificity.

This clonotype was observed a handful of times. Its antigen is still unknown. Base quality data are lacking; no much larger clone is found one base away. The TCR beta CDR3 regions were amplified from the RNA transcripts. For the first round of RT-PCR on the TCR CDR3, the HTBI primer set was used together with the Qiagen OneStep RT-PCR kit. Libraries were constructed in a second round of multiplex PCR, after which size selection and purification were performed. The libraries were sequenced on an Illumina HiSeq2000 using paired-end 100 bp reads. Per the authors' processing: SOAPnuke was used to process the raw data, removing reads that contained adapters or uncalled bases, had a mean Phred below 15, or lacked an exact match to the constant primer or identifier. COPE v1.2.5 was used to merge the high-quality paired reads, and each unique nucleotide sequence was defined as a clonotype. MiTCR v1.1 was used to align the clonotypes against IMGT TRBV, TRBD and TRBJ reference segments. The analysis included only V-J combinations with a frequency above 0.0001, which together covered 99% to 99.2% of the repertoires. The TCS score was defined as the ratio of F50 (clonal expansion) to E x V (chaos), calculated using BLOSUM62-based TCRdist between CDR3 peptides within each V-J. Welch's t-statistics and random forest reduced fewer than 600 V-J features to 13, which were used in a naive Bayes classifier (R e1071). TCRdb cleaned the public reads at Q25 with fastp, built clones with MiXCR and kept in-frame beta chains. Under each unique CDR3 protein, matching rows form one entry showing the most common genes and DNA. The V and J calls and clone size are TCRdb's, not the authors'. Recorded for this sample are about 640,000 distinct CDR3 sequences; about a fifth of them occurred a single time. The ten largest account for around a third of the sample.

Ophthalmopathy patients had moderately to severely active disease, Clinical Activity Score of at least 3, NOSPECS grade of at least 4, and duration under 3 months. Any patient with an uncontrolled infection, another autoimmune disease, pregnancy or lactation was excluded. Clinical symptoms, serum thyroxine and TRAb, thyroid ultrasound, and orbital computed tomography formed the basis for the diagnoses. PBMCs were isolated from 7.5 to 10 ml of fresh peripheral blood by Ficoll-Paque density gradient centrifugation. Trizol reagent was used to extract total RNA, and RNA quality was then checked on an Agilent 2100 Bioanalyzer. Inclusive of the bounding cysteine and phenylalanine, the CDR3 is 19 residues long. This entry keeps only the CDR3 DNA: 57 bases, framed from base 1. Trimming removed 3 bases from V and 0 bases from J; the gene matches leave 9 bases unexplained.

The sequence is built from TRBV12-3 or TRBV12-4 and TRBJ2-6, and 9 bases in between align with TRBD1. Material: blood. This clonotype was sampled from a man aged 30 to 39 with Graves' ophthalmopathy. CDR3 sequence: CASSFPLQGATSGANVLTF. The DNA reads TGTGCCAGCAGTTTCCCCCTACAGGGGGCCACCTCTGGGGCCAACGTCCTGACTTTC.